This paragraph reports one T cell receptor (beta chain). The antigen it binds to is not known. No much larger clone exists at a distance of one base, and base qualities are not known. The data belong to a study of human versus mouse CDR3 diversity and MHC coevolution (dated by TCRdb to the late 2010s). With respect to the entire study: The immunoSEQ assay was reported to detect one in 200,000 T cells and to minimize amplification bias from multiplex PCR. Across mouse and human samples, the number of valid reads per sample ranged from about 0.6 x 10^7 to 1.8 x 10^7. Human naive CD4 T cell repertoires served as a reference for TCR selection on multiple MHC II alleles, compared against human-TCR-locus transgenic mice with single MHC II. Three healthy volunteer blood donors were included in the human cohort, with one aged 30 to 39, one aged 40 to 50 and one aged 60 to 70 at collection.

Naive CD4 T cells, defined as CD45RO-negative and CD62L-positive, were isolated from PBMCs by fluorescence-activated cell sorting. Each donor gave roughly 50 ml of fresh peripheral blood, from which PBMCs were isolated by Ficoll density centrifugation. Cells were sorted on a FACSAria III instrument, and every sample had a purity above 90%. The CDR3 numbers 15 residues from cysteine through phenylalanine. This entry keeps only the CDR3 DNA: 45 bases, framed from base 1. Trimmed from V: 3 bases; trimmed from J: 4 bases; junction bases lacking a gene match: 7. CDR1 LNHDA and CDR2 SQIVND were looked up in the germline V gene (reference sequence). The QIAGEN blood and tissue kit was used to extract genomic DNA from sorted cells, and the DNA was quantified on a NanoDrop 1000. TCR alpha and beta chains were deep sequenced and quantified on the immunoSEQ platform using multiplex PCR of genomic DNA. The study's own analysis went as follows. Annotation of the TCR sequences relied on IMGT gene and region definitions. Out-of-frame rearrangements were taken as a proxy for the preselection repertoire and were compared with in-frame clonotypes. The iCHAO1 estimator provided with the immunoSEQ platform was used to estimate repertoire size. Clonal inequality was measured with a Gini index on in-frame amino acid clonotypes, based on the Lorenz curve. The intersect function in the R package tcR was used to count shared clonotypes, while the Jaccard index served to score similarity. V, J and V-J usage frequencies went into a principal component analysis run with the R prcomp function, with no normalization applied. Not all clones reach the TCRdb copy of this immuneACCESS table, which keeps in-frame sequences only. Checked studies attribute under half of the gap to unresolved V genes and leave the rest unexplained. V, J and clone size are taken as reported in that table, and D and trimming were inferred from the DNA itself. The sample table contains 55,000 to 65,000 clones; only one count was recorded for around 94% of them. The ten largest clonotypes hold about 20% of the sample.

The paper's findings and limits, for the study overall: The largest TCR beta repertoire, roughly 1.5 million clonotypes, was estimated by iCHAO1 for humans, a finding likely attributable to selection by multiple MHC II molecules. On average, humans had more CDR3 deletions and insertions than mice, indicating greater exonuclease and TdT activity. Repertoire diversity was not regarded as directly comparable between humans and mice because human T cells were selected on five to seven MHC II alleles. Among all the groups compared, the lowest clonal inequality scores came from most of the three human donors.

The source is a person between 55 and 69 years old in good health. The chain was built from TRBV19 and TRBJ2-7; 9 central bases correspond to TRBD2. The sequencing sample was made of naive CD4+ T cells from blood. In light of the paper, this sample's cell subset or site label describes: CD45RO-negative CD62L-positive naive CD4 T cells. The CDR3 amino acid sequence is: CASSIGGGRGYEQYF. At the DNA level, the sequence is TGTGCCAGTAGTATTGGTGGCGGGAGGGGGTACGAGCAGTACTTC.